The clone carrying this TCR beta chain was observed once. As processed by the authors: Amplification of reference gene primers was used by the study to estimate nucleated cell counts. Clones were read by immunoSEQ multiplex PCR, and TCRdb kept only the in-frame ones, dropping some. For V, J and clone size, that table is used; D and trimming come from the DNA. The repertoire holds about 270,000 clones, with about 83% as singletons. The sample is drawn from a study of blood T cell repertoires in COVID-19. Study at large: Sites across the United States, Italy and Spain contributed samples from acute and convalescent COVID-19.

The V gene's germline CDR1 is SGHAT and CDR2 FQNNGV. Trimming took 5 bases from V and 3 from J; bases not matched to a gene: 15. The CDR3 extends over 19 amino acids. The rearrangement uses TRBV11-2 and TRBJ2-1; 11 bases align to TRBD2. The sequencing input was peripheral blood. This TCR came from an elderly man with acute or convalescent COVID-19. Here the CDR3 DNA reads TGTGCCAGCAGCACCGACCTCGTAGCGGGGGGGCGTTACTACAATGAGCAGTTCTTC. Translated: CASSTDLVAGGRYYNEQFF.